These 21 T cell receptor beta chains originate from one sample sequenced in a study of blood T cell repertoires in COVID-19. Assay: immunoSEQ multiplex PCR; the TCRdb copy retains only in-frame clones and omits some. The data show around 94,000 clones, about 80% seen once. Sequences were obtained from peripheral blood. The receptors stem from a man in his 60s with acute or convalescent COVID-19.

The chain uses TRBV18 and TRBJ1-4; 7 nucleotides match TRBD1. The CDR3 has 14 amino acids. The germline gives CDR1 KGHSH, CDR2 LQKENI. V trimming: 3 bases; J trimming: 6 bases; junction bases outside the gene matches: 4. In DNA form, the CDR3 reads TGTGCCAGCTCACCCGGGACAGCTGATGAAAAACTGTTTTTT. It yields the protein CASSPGTADEKLFF. Combining the CDR3 with reference TRBV18 and TRBJ1-4 gives the whole variable domain NAGVMQNPRHLVRRRGQEARLRCSPMKGHSHVYWYRQLPEEGLKFMVYLQKENIIDESGMPKERFSAEFPKEGPSILRIQQVVRGDSAAYFCASSPGTADEKLFFGSGTQLSVL.

The gene calls are TRBV7-2 and TRBJ1-1; TRBD1 matches at 10 bases. CDR1 and CDR2 (germline): SGHTA, FQGNSA. The CDR3 is 14 residues long. The V segment lost 5 bases and the J segment 8 bases; nucleotides outside the gene matches: 8. DNA of the CDR3: TGTGCCAGCAGCCGGATGACAGGGGGCGCCGAAGCTTTCTTT. Amino acids: CASSRMTGGAEAFF.

The chain has TRBV21-1 and TRBJ1-2; the DNA was not used to check the table's D call, TRBD1. TRBV21-1 counts as a pseudogene. The CDR3 has 14 residues. In DNA form, the CDR3 reads TGTGCCAGCAGCAAAGAGACAGGGGGCTATGGCTACACCTTC. This gives the protein CASSKETGGYGYTF.

The chain carries TRBV2 and TRBJ1-1; D is ambiguous. Germline V CDR1 and CDR2: SNHLY, FYNNEI. V gave up 9 bases and J gave up 0 bases, with 5 bases separating them. CDR3 length: 11 residues. CDR3 nucleotide sequence: TGTGCCAGTAGATTGAACACTGAAGCTTTCTTT. This encodes CASRLNTEAFF.

This chain joins TRBV18 and TRBJ1-1; tentative D call: TRBD1 (5 bases). CDR3 length: 16 amino acids. The germline CDR1 and CDR2 sequences are KGHSH and LQKENI. V was trimmed by 5 bases and J by 0 bases, leaving 16 bases between them. The CDR3 DNA is TGTGCCAGCTCAACTAAGACAGTAGCCTTGAACACTGAAGCTTTCTTT. It encodes CASSTKTVALNTEAFF.

This chain connects TRBV4-3 to TRBJ2-3, with unresolved D. This CDR3 is 16 amino acids long. V lost 0 bases, J lost 0 bases, and 10 bases lay in between. Germline values: CDR1 LGHNA, CDR2 YSLEER. The CDR3, as DNA: TGCGCCAGCAGCCAAGAGTGGCAGACTAGCACAGATACGCAGTATTTT. Its translation is CASSQEWQTSTDTQYF.

The chain joins TRBV6-2 or TRBV6-3 to TRBJ1-5; D possibly corresponds to TRBD1 (5 bases). V lost 4 bases to trimming and J lost 6 bases, with 10 bases between them. The V gene's germline CDR1 is MNHEY and CDR2 SVGEGT. The CDR3 runs 13 residues. For the CDR3, the DNA is TGTGCCAGCAGTTTCCGACAGCCTCAGCCCCAGCATTTT. Protein product: CASSFRQPQPQHF.

This chain links TRBV18 with TRBJ2-1; the D is unclear. This CDR3 has 14 residues. V was shortened by 0 bases and J by 5 bases, with 8 bases between the two germline ends. Germline lookup yields CDR1 KGHSH and CDR2 LQKENI. CDR3 amino acids: CASSPPHSNNEQFF. In nucleotides, the CDR3 is TGTGCCAGCTCACCACCGCACAGCAACAATGAGCAGTTCTTC.

The rearrangement joins TRBV7-4 to TRBJ1-3, with 10 bases fitting TRBD1. In germline, CDR1 is SGHVT, CDR2 SQSDAQ. This CDR3 comprises 20 residues. Trimming removed 0 bases from V and 1 base from J; junction bases left unmatched: 12. The CDR3 loop reads CASSLAIRDRGKYSGNTIYF. Here the CDR3 DNA reads TGTGCCAGCAGCTTAGCAATCAGGGACAGGGGTAAGTATTCTGGAAACACCATATATTTT.

The gene calls are TRBV6-6 and TRBJ2-5; 9 nucleotides agree with TRBD1. V dropped 8 bases and J dropped 5; count of bases not matched to a gene: 9. CDR1 is MNHNY and CDR2 is SVGAGI in the germline V gene (reference sequence). The CDR3 is made up of 14 amino acids. CDR3 sequence reads: CASSLGTGWETQYF. Here the CDR3 DNA reads TGTGCCAGCTCCTTGGGGACAGGGTGGGAGACCCAGTACTTC.

The rearrangement joins TRBV28 to TRBJ2-7, with 8 positions matching TRBD2. The V and J ends lost 7 bases and 0 bases, in that order; junction bases with no gene match: 5. This CDR3 contains 14 residues. Germline V gene lookup returns CDR1 MDHEN and CDR2 SYDVKM. The CDR3 DNA follows: TGTGCCAGCAAGGCGGGGGGAACCTCCTACGAGCAGTACTTC. Amino acids: CASKAGGTSYEQYF. Supplemented by reference TRBV28 and TRBJ2-7, the full variable domain reads DVKVTQSSRYLVKRTGEKVFLECVQDMDHENMFWYRQDPGLGLRLIYFSYDVKMKEKGDIPEGYSVSREKKERFSLILESASTNQTSMYLCASKAGGTSYEQYFGPGTRLTVT.

The chain has TRBV10-3 and TRBJ1-2, with D hard to call. The V end was cut by 0 bases, the J end by 2 bases, with 7 bases between. The CDR3 length is 14 residues. CDR1 is ENHRY, CDR2 SYGVKD, per germline. DNA for the CDR3: TGTGCCATCAGTGAGTCGACACAAAACTATGGCTACACCTTC. Its translation is CAISESTQNYGYTF.

V usage is TRBV3-1 (or the pseudogene TRBV3-2) and J usage is TRBJ1-1; D unclear. CDR1 and CDR2 from the germline V gene are LGHDT and YNNKEL (reference sequence). Trimming stripped 0 bases from V and 1 base from J, with 12 bases between. The CDR3 sequence is 16 residues long. The CDR3 protein is CASSQDPLRANTEAFF. Here the CDR3 DNA reads TGTGCCAGCAGCCAAGACCCACTGAGGGCGAACACTGAAGCTTTCTTT.

This chain uses TRBV5-1 with TRBJ2-7; D unclear. The V gene lost 0 bases and the J gene lost 5 bases, with 3 bases spanning the gap. The CDR3 has 11 amino acids. CDR1 and CDR2 from the germline V gene are SGHRS and YFSETQ. The CDR3 loop is CASSLGDEQYF. CDR3 DNA: TGCGCCAGCAGCTTGGGCGACGAGCAGTACTTC.

V gene TRBV5-1 combines with J gene TRBJ2-7; 14 bases are a match to TRBD2. Per the germline V gene, CDR1 is SGHRS and CDR2 is YFSETQ. J lost 4 bases, V lost 0 bases, and 3 bases had no gene match. This CDR3 has 16 residues. The CDR3 reads CASSLGLAGGRYEQYF. In DNA, the CDR3 is TGCGCCAGCAGCTTGGGACTAGCGGGGGGGAGGTACGAGCAGTACTTC. The full variable domain, its missing parts supplied by reference TRBV5-1 and TRBJ2-7, is KAGVTQTPRYLIKTRGQQVTLSCSPISGHRSVSWYQQTPGQGLQFLFEYFSETQRNKGNFPGRFSGRQFSNSRSEMNVSTLELGDSALYLCASSLGLAGGRYEQYFGPGTRLTVT.

The V gene is TRBV24-1, the J gene TRBJ2-1; D possibly corresponds to TRBD1 (5 bases). The length of the CDR3 is 14 residues. In germline, CDR1 is KGHDR, CDR2 SFDVKD. The germline V and J ends were trimmed by 4 bases and 7 bases, with 13 bases remaining between them. As DNA, the CDR3 is TGTGCCACCAGTGACCAGGGTACTCATAATGAGCAGTTCTTC. Encoded protein: CATSDQGTHNEQFF.

This clone was counted a single time. This chain joins TRBV19 and TRBJ1-1; 8 nucleotides align to TRBD1. Germline CDR1 LNHDA, CDR2 SQIVND (reference sequence). V trimming: 6 bases; J trimming: 0 bases; junction bases outside the gene matches: 12. The CDR3 spans 17 residues. The CDR3 DNA reads TGTGCCAGTAGCAATAACGGAGGGGACAGGCTGAACACTGAAGCTTTCTTT. It specifies CASSNNGGDRLNTEAFF.

This chain connects TRBV28 to TRBJ1-6, with a possible D match to TRBD1 (6 bases). CDR3 size: 13 residues. The V and J ends lost 8 bases and 7 bases respectively, with 12 bases between them. Per germline, CDR1 MDHEN and CDR2 SYDVKM. In DNA form, the CDR3 reads TGTGCCAGCTCGGGGGGGGCGAATTCACCCCTCCACTTT. This encodes CASSGGANSPLHF.

This rearrangement joins TRBV15 to TRBJ1-2, with D possibly being TRBD1 (6 bases). CDR1 and CDR2 (germline): LNHNV, YYDKDF (reference sequence). The CDR3 covers 14 residues. Trimming shortened V by 1 base and J by 4 bases, and 10 bases separated the two germline ends. CDR3 in amino acids: CATSRGEGGYGYTF. CDR3 coding DNA: TGTGCCACCAGCAGAGGGGAGGGGGGCTATGGCTACACCTTC.

The V and J genes are TRBV6-2 or TRBV6-3 and TRBJ2-3; the match to TRBD2 covers 7 bases. This CDR3 comprises 16 residues. V gave up 6 bases and J gave up 1 base; unmatched junction bases: 10. Germline CDR1 MNHEY, CDR2 SVGEGT. As DNA, the CDR3 is TGTGCCAGCAGCCTGGAGCGGGGAGGGGGCACAGATACGCAGTATTTT. As protein: CASSLERGGGTDTQYF.

The gene calls are TRBV19 and TRBJ2-7; 9 bases map to TRBD1. The CDR3 length is 15 residues. V lost 4 bases, J lost 3 bases, and 7 bases stayed unmatched. Germline CDR1 and CDR2: LNHDA and SQIVND (reference sequence). The CDR3 reads CASSTTGGSVYEQYF. CDR3 sequence (DNA): TGTGCCAGTAGTACGACAGGGGGATCTGTCTACGAGCAGTACTTC.